Each of the 23 T cell receptor beta chains below was sequenced from the same sample in a study of blood T cell repertoires in COVID-19. Using immunoSEQ multiplex PCR, the repertoire was profiled, and TCRdb retains in-frame clones only, with some absent. The sample includes around 250,000 clones, over 70% of them seen just once. Material for sequencing was peripheral blood. The receptors here all came from a man aged 40-55 years with active or convalescent COVID-19.

V and J are TRBV19 and TRBJ2-7, with TRBD2 matching over 11 bases. J gave up 4 bases and V 0 bases, and 8 bases lay outside the gene matches. The V gene's germline CDR1 is LNHDA and CDR2 SQIVND (reference sequence). This CDR3 is 17 amino acids long. The CDR3 loop is CASSIEMMTSGNYEQYF. Here the CDR3 DNA reads TGTGCCAGTAGTATAGAAATGATGACTAGCGGGAATTACGAGCAGTACTTC.

The chain links TRBV7-8 to TRBJ2-1, with 9 bases identical to TRBD2. V lost 1 base and J lost 2; bases outside the gene matches: 15. The CDR3 has 20 amino acids. Per the germline V gene, CDR1 is SGHVS and CDR2 is FQNEAQ. The DNA of the CDR3 is TGTGCCAGCAGCTTAGATTATGTTGCGGGAGGGAATCATCCCTACAATGAGCAGTTCTTC. This translates into CASSLDYVAGGNHPYNEQFF.

The chain recombines TRBV20-1 with TRBJ1-1, with D tentatively TRBD1 (5 bases). This CDR3 is built from 14 residues. Germline V gives CDR1 DFQATT, CDR2 SNEGSKA (reference sequence). The ends were cut back, 3 bases at V and 2 bases at J, with 13 bases in the middle. CDR3 loop: CSASPQGLNTEAFF. CDR3 bases: TGCAGTGCTAGTCCTCAGGGATTAAACACTGAAGCTTTCTTT.

J is TRBJ1-5 and V is TRBV15; a possible D gene is TRBD1 (6 bases). With 5 bases removed from V and 4 bases from J, the gap between germline ends came to 15 bases. The CDR3 spans 15 residues. Germline CDR1 is LNHNV and CDR2 is YYDKDF (reference sequence). The CDR3 sequence is CATSRGQQDNQPQHF. The CDR3 region has the DNA TGTGCCACCAGCCGAGGACAGCAGGATAATCAGCCCCAGCATTTT.

The V call is TRBV19, the J call TRBJ1-2; maybe TRBD1 (6 bases). This CDR3 comprises 15 residues. Trimming left V 6 bases short and J 8 bases short, with 22 bases between. Germline-derived CDR1 and CDR2 are LNHDA and SQIVND (reference sequence). CDR3 protein: CASSPPGQGRAGYTF. The CDR3 DNA is TGTGCCAGTAGCCCTCCGGGACAAGGAAGAGCGGGCTACACCTTC.

The V and J genes are TRBV19 and TRBJ1-2; no clear D gene. V lost 6 bases and J lost 4, with 9 bases in between. The CDR3 length is 12 residues. CDR1 is LNHDA and CDR2 is SQIVND in the germline V gene (reference sequence). The CDR3 region is CASREAGYGYTF. The CDR3 region has the DNA TGTGCCAGTAGGGAGGCAGGCTATGGCTACACCTTC.

V gene TRBV28 combines with J gene TRBJ2-1, with 8 bases that match TRBD1. With V trimmed by 8 bases and J by 6 bases, 3 bases remained unmatched. CDR1 is MDHEN and CDR2 is SYDVKM in the germline V gene. The CDR3 extends over 12 amino acids. The CDR3 DNA reads TGTGCCAGCTTACAGGGGGTCAATGAGCAGTTCTTC. Translation gives CASLQGVNEQFF.

The chain couples TRBV6-5 to TRBJ1-1, with 7 bases identical to TRBD1. Germline lookup yields CDR1 MNHEY and CDR2 SVGAGI. J was trimmed by 5 bases and V by 6 bases; bases with no gene match: 12. CDR3 size: 15 residues. As DNA, the CDR3 is TGTGCCAGCAGGATTTATCTGACAGGGCCAACTGAAGCTTTCTTT. It yields the protein CASRIYLTGPTEAFF.

This clone was seen more than once but under ten times. V gene TRBV5-1 combines with J gene TRBJ1-4; TRBD1 is a possible D gene (5 bases). The germline V gene encodes CDR1 SGHRS and CDR2 YFSETQ. V shed 4 bases and J shed 0 bases, with 13 bases lying between them. The CDR3 has 16 residues. The CDR3 protein is CASSRRVQATNEKLFF. CDR3 nucleotide sequence: TGCGCCAGCAGCCGCAGGGTACAAGCAACTAATGAAAAACTGTTTTTT.

Only a few counts were recorded for this clone. V is TRBV6-5 and J is TRBJ1-1; 8 nucleotides agree with TRBD1. This CDR3 comprises 14 residues. Looked up from germline, CDR1 is MNHEY and CDR2 is SVGAGI. V lost 8 bases and J lost 4; bases outside the gene matches: 9. CDR3 nucleotide sequence: TGTGCCAGCCCTCAGGGGGCGCCTAGCACTGAAGCTTTCTTT. This sequence encodes CASPQGAPSTEAFF.

This chain uses TRBV6-2 or TRBV6-3 with TRBJ2-4; D ambiguous. The CDR3 has 13 amino acids. CDR1 is MNHEY, CDR2 SVGEGT, per germline. V lost 5 bases and J 0 bases, leaving 5 bases between the germline ends. The CDR3, as DNA: TGTGCCAGCAGTACAGTAGCCAAAAACATTCAGTACTTC. Translation gives CASSTVAKNIQYF.

The J gene is TRBJ1-5, the V gene TRBV18; 7 bases map to TRBD1. Unmatched junction bases numbered 4, after V lost 6 bases and J lost 2 bases. Germline values: CDR1 KGHSH, CDR2 LQKENI. The CDR3 runs 14 residues. The CDR3 sequence: CASSLGQGNQPQHF. CDR3 sequence (DNA): TGTGCCAGCTCTCTTGGACAGGGCAATCAGCCCCAGCATTTT.

This clone was observed at least ten times. The chain recombines TRBV29-1 with TRBJ1-2; D uncertain. The CDR3 runs 15 residues. Germline CDR1 and CDR2: SQVTM and ANQGSEA. Trimming left V 2 bases short and J 6 bases short, with 19 bases between. The CDR3, as DNA: TGCAGCGTTGAAACCCCGACTGGAGGTGTCGATGGCTACACCTTC. Protein: CSVETPTGGVDGYTF.

This clone was observed once. V and J are TRBV27 and TRBJ1-5; maybe TRBD1 (6 bases). The V end was cut by 6 bases, the J end by 1 base, with 7 bases between. The V gene's germline CDR1 is MNHEY and CDR2 SMNVEV (reference sequence). The length of the CDR3 is 13 residues. The CDR3 DNA reads as TGTGCCAGCAGGGGGACAAGCAATCAGCCCCAGCATTTT. It encodes CASRGTSNQPQHF.

The V gene is TRBV7-9, the J gene TRBJ2-3; TRBD1 matches at 7 bases. J lost 6 bases, V lost 6 bases, and 18 bases had no gene match. The germline gives CDR1 SEHNR, CDR2 FQNEAQ (reference sequence). CDR3 length equals 17 residues. In DNA, the CDR3 is TGTGCCAGCAGTTCCGACAGGGCGTGGGGTTTTAGGGATACGCAGTATTTT. It translates to CASSSDRAWGFRDTQYF.

The chain employs TRBV6-5 and TRBJ1-1; D remains ambiguous. The V gene's germline CDR1 is MNHEY and CDR2 SVGAGI. CDR3 length: 15 amino acids. V gave up 6 bases and J gave up 3 bases, with 17 bases separating them. The DNA of the CDR3 is TGTGCCAGCAGCTCCGGAGCCGTTGGAGACACTGAAGCTTTCTTT. The encoded protein is CASSSGAVGDTEAFF.

V usage is TRBV30 and J usage is TRBJ1-1; 7 bases match TRBD1. Trimming removed 4 bases from V and 9 bases from J; junction bases left unmatched: 11. This CDR3 has 13 amino acids. Germline CDR1 and CDR2: GTSNPN and SVGIG (reference sequence). The CDR3 bases are TGTGCCTGGACCCGGGACAGCGGATTCCAAGCTTTCTTT. Its protein is CAWTRDSGFQAFF.

The V gene is TRBV2, the J gene TRBJ2-7; D might be TRBD1 (5 bases). Germline loops: CDR1 SNHLY, CDR2 FYNNEI. The CDR3 covers 14 residues. Between the trimmed V and J ends, which lost 7 bases and 0 bases, there was a span of 13 bases. As DNA, the CDR3 is TGTGCCAGCAAAGGGGATTACCTCTCCTACGAGCAGTACTTC. This gives the protein CASKGDYLSYEQYF.

This chain links TRBV12-3 or TRBV12-4 with TRBJ1-4; perhaps TRBD1 as D (5 bases). The germline V and J ends were trimmed by 6 bases and 7 bases, with 12 bases remaining between them. The CDR3 sequence is 13 residues long. The CDR3, as DNA: TGTGCCAGCAGACAGGAGATGGGTGAAAAACTGTTTTTT. This gives the protein CASRQEMGEKLFF.

V is TRBV5-8 and J is TRBJ2-7; D call uncertain. The CDR3 is 12 residues long. The germline gives CDR1 SGHTS, CDR2 YDEGEE. The germline V and J ends were trimmed by 4 bases and 7 bases, with 12 bases remaining between them. The CDR3 DNA is TGTGCCAGCAGCAGTCAAAGCAGGGAGCAGTACTTC. Amino acids: CASSSQSREQYF.

The V gene is TRBV5-1, the J gene TRBJ2-4, with no clear D. The germline V gene has CDR1 SGHRS and CDR2 YFSETQ. This CDR3 comprises 17 residues. With 0 bases removed from V and 1 base from J, the gap between germline ends came to 14 bases. The CDR3 nucleotides are TGCGCCAGCAGCTTGGGATCTCTAGTAAGGGCCAAAAACATTCAGTACTTC. Amino acids: CASSLGSLVRAKNIQYF. Based on the CDR3 plus reference TRBV5-1 and TRBJ2-4, the full variable domain is KAGVTQTPRYLIKTRGQQVTLSCSPISGHRSVSWYQQTPGQGLQFLFEYFSETQRNKGNFPGRFSGRQFSNSRSEMNVSTLELGDSALYLCASSLGSLVRAKNIQYFGAGTRLSVL.

In this sample, this clone turned up once. The gene calls are TRBV9 and TRBJ2-1; 9 bases are a match to TRBD2. There are 14 residues in the CDR3. Germline assignment: CDR1 SGDLS and CDR2 YYNGEE. J was trimmed by 5 bases and V by 0 bases; bases with no gene match: 0. The CDR3 region has the DNA TGTGCCAGCAGCGTAGGCGGGGGGGACAATGAGCAGTTCTTC. It translates to CASSVGGGDNEQFF.

This sequence joins TRBV9 and TRBJ2-3; D is perhaps TRBD2 (6 bases). This CDR3 contains 14 residues. The V gene lost 2 bases and the J gene lost 6 bases, with 13 bases spanning the gap. Germline values: CDR1 SGDLS, CDR2 YYNGEE. The CDR3 loop is CASSVFSGSDTQYF. DNA for the CDR3: TGTGCCAGCAGCGTCTTCAGCGGGTCTGATACGCAGTATTTT. The full variable domain, in which reference TRBV9 and TRBJ2-3 provide the parts outside the CDR3, is DSGVTQTPKHLITATGQRVTLRCSPRSGDLSVYWYQQSLDQGLQFLIQYYNGEERAKGNILERFSAQQFPDLHSELNLSSLELGDSALYFCASSVFSGSDTQYFGPGTRLTVL.